The next 20 T cell receptor beta chains were all read from a single sample in a study of cytomegalovirus exposure and HLA in healthy donors. Researchers ran the PCR with 60 Vbeta and 13 Jbeta primers. TCRdb's table, derived via immunoSEQ multiplex PCR, lists solely in-frame clones and lacks some. Among roughly 170,000 clones listed, 70% to 90% were seen once. The specimen sequenced was PBMCs. These receptors were taken from a woman in her twenties or thirties in good health and CMV-seronegative.

The chain joins TRBV18 to TRBJ2-1; 7 bases match TRBD1. Trimming removed 5 bases from V and 5 bases from J; junction bases left unmatched: 6. The CDR3 totals 14 residues. Germline V CDR1 and CDR2: KGHSH, LQKENI. The chain's CDR3 is CASSSQGRNNEQFF. The CDR3 DNA reads TGTGCCAGCTCATCACAGGGGCGGAACAATGAGCAGTTCTTC.

The table lists this clone with a count of one. The chain employs TRBV4-1 and TRBJ2-7, with D possibly being TRBD2 (6 bases). V was shortened by 5 bases and J by 6 bases, with 17 bases between the two germline ends. The CDR3 extends over 14 amino acids. CDR1 MGHRA and CDR2 YSYEKL come from the germline V gene. The CDR3 coding sequence is TGCGCCAGCAGCGCGCGGGAACCATACGGCGAGCAGTACTTC. Amino acids: CASSAREPYGEQYF.

The CDR3 region has the DNA TGTGCCACCAGCAGAGTCCGTAATGTTCAGTACTTC. This codes for CATSRVRNVQYF. V usage is TRBV15 and J usage is TRBJ2-4; D gene uncertain. The germline V and J ends were trimmed by 1 base and 11 bases, with 9 bases remaining between them. CDR1 is LNHNV, CDR2 YYDKDF, per germline (reference sequence). The CDR3 has 12 amino acids.

The chain is built from TRBV11-2 and TRBJ2-7; D is ambiguous. V lost 0 bases, J lost 2 bases, and 11 bases lay in between. This CDR3 spans 15 amino acids. Germline CDR1 SGHAT, CDR2 FQNNGV. Here the CDR3 reads CASSLDAENPYEQYF. CDR3 nucleotide sequence: TGTGCCAGCAGCTTAGACGCCGAGAACCCCTACGAGCAGTACTTC.

The chain couples TRBV10-2 to TRBJ2-2; D might be TRBD1 (5 bases). CDR1 is WSHSY, CDR2 SAAADI, per germline. This CDR3 has 13 amino acids. V was pared by 0 bases and J by 10 bases, with 9 bases between. CDR3 sequence (DNA): TGCGCCAGCAGTGAGTCGATAGGGGAGGAGCTGTTTTTT. Encoded protein: CASSESIGEELFF.

The chain combines TRBV28 with TRBJ1-1, with TRBD1 matching over 9 bases. Germline V gives CDR1 MDHEN, CDR2 SYDVKM. The CDR3 runs 14 residues. V lost 8 bases to trimming and J lost 6 bases; unmatched junction nucleotides: 10. In DNA form, the CDR3 reads TGTGCCAGCGGTATACCGGGACAGGGCGCTGAAGCTTTCTTT. This encodes CASGIPGQGAEAFF.

The chain uses TRBV6-4 and TRBJ1-5; D gene ambiguous. V was cut by 5 bases and J by 3 bases, with 8 bases left in between. The germline gives CDR1 MRHNA, CDR2 SNTAGT. This CDR3 is built from 13 residues. The CDR3 coding sequence is TGTGCCAGCAGTCCCGAGCCCAATCAGCCCCAGCATTTT. It is translated as CASSPEPNQPQHF.

This clone was observed a single time. V is TRBV14 and J is TRBJ1-2; no clear D. Between the trimmed V and J ends, which lost 0 bases and 2 bases, there was a span of 4 bases. The V gene's germline CDR1 is SGHDN and CDR2 FVKESK. The CDR3 loop spans 13 amino acids. This CDR3 is CASSQDLNYGYTF. For the CDR3, the DNA is TGTGCCAGCAGCCAAGATTTAAACTATGGCTACACCTTC.

The chain joins TRBV5-1 to TRBJ2-2; 11 nucleotides align to TRBD2. V dropped 1 base and J dropped 6; count of bases not matched to a gene: 5. CDR1 and CDR2 (germline): SGHRS, YFSETQ. This CDR3 contains 16 residues. The CDR3 loop reads CASSLTTSGISGELFF. Written as DNA, the CDR3 is TGCGCCAGCAGCTTGACGACTAGCGGGATTTCCGGGGAGCTGTTTTTT.

In its sample, this clone was seen a few times. CDR3 sequence: CASSTGTGGFQTQYF. DNA of the CDR3: TGTGCCAGCAGCACCGGGACAGGGGGTTTCCAGACCCAGTACTTC. The rearrangement links TRBV7-6 to TRBJ2-5, with 11 bases fitting TRBD1. Germline V gene sequence: CDR1 SGHVS, CDR2 FNYEAQ. V lost 5 bases to trimming and J lost 6 bases; unmatched junction nucleotides: 8. CDR3 length equals 15 residues.

This clone was observed once. The gene calls are TRBV5-6 and TRBJ2-1; 10 nucleotides agree with TRBD2. After removal of 4 bases from V and 2 bases from J, the junction contained 3 bases not matched to a gene. The length of the CDR3 is 15 residues. Germline lookup yields CDR1 SGHDT and CDR2 YYEEEE. The CDR3 DNA sequence: TGTGCCAGCAGCGCCCTAGCGGGGGCCTACAATGAGCAGTTCTTC. Translated, it gives CASSALAGAYNEQFF.

V is TRBV5-6 and J is TRBJ2-5, with TRBD1 identical over 7 bases. Trimming removed 3 bases from V and 2 bases from J; junction bases left unmatched: 10. This CDR3 region has 16 residues. Germline V lookup: CDR1 SGHDT, CDR2 YYEEEE. CDR3 loop: CASSSTGVGWQETQYF. As DNA, the CDR3 is TGTGCCAGCAGCTCTACAGGGGTAGGTTGGCAAGAGACCCAGTACTTC.

This chain uses TRBV13 with TRBJ2-2; 7 bases fit TRBD2. Trimming took 5 bases from V and 4 from J; bases not matched to a gene: 4. Looked up from germline, CDR1 is PRHDT and CDR2 is FYEKMQ (reference sequence). This CDR3 spans 14 amino acids. The CDR3 here is CASSRDYFTGELFF. CDR3 nucleotides: TGTGCCAGCAGCCGGGACTATTTCACCGGGGAGCTGTTTTTT.

The rearrangement uses TRBV28 and TRBJ2-5, with TRBD1 matching 8 bases. This CDR3 is built from 14 residues. The V gene's germline CDR1 is MDHEN and CDR2 SYDVKM. The trim removed 5 bases at V and 7 bases at J, leaving 9 bases unmatched. The CDR3, as DNA: TGTGCCAGCAGTCCCTCTCAGGGGGCTGGGACCCAGTACTTC. Encoded protein: CASSPSQGAGTQYF.

The gene calls are TRBV6-6 and TRBJ1-3; weak D call: TRBD1 (5 bases). Per germline, CDR1 MNHNY and CDR2 SVGAGI (reference sequence). The V end was cut by 0 bases, the J end by 9 bases, with 15 bases between. This CDR3 has 15 residues. CDR3 nucleotide sequence: TGTGCCAGCAGTTACTCGAGGTCCCACCAGGGCACCATATATTTT. Translation gives CASSYSRSHQGTIYF.

The CDR3 sequence: CASSFPLKTDTGELFF. The CDR3 coding sequence is TGTGCCAGCAGCTTCCCCCTAAAAACGGACACCGGGGAGCTGTTTTTT. The chain links TRBV12-1 to TRBJ2-2; TRBD2 is taken as the D call from the table, unchecked against the DNA. TRBV12-1 is a documented pseudogene. The CDR3 runs 16 residues.

This chain links TRBV6-5 with TRBJ2-3, with 9 bases identical to TRBD2. V trimming: 8 bases; J trimming: 6 bases; junction bases outside the gene matches: 9. Germline-derived CDR1 and CDR2 are MNHEY and SVGAGI. This CDR3 contains 14 residues. CDR3 DNA: TGTGCCAGCGCCATAGCGGGAGCCCCCGATACGCAGTATTTT. Translating gives CASAIAGAPDTQYF.

This clone has just a few counts. The rearrangement uses TRBV28 and TRBJ1-2; D possibly corresponds to TRBD1 (5 bases). Germline V gene data show CDR1 as MDHEN and CDR2 as SYDVKM. V was cut by 4 bases and J by 5 bases, with 26 bases left in between. The CDR3 runs to 18 residues. This chain's CDR3 is CASSSQEIREGRTYGYTF. In nucleotides, the CDR3 is TGTGCCAGCAGTTCCCAGGAGATCCGGGAGGGGAGAACATATGGCTACACCTTC.

As DNA, the CDR3 is TGTGCCACCCGGGACAAGAGAGGGGAGCTGTTTTTT. It is translated as CATRDKRGELFF. The chain combines TRBV19 with TRBJ2-2; TRBD1 is a possible D gene (6 bases). The V end was cut by 10 bases, the J end by 8 bases, with 14 bases between. This CDR3 has 12 residues. Looked up from germline, CDR1 is LNHDA and CDR2 is SQIVND (reference sequence).

This clone has ten or more counts. V usage is TRBV28 and J usage is TRBJ1-4; D is uncertain. V dropped 7 bases and J dropped 0 bases, with 12 bases sitting between them. Germline-derived CDR1 and CDR2 are MDHEN and SYDVKM. CDR3 length: 15 amino acids. CDR3 DNA sequence: TGTGCCAGCACTGTTACGAGAGCAACTAATGAAAAACTGTTTTTT. Its translation: CASTVTRATNEKLFF.